Shown below are 17 T cell receptor beta chains from a single sample sequenced in a study of shared clonotypes between healthy human individuals. Only in-frame clones appear in the TCRdb table, and some are missing; sequencing was by immunoSEQ multiplex PCR. The table includes around 2.5 million clones, 80% to 95% detected once. Material: naive CD4+ T cells from PBMCs. Described subset: CD45RA+ positively selected. The receptor source for this set is a man between 18 and 29 years old in good health. Some clones in this sample may be carry-over from other donors' samples.

This clone was seen a single time. This sequence joins TRBV10-3 and TRBJ2-3, with a weak D call TRBD1 (5 bases). Germline V gene sequence: CDR1 ENHRY, CDR2 SYGVKD. Trimming took 0 bases from V and 0 from J, leaving 10 bases between them. The CDR3 loop spans 16 amino acids. The CDR3 is CAISESAGQSTDTQYF. The CDR3 nucleotides read TGTGCCATCAGTGAGTCGGCAGGGCAAAGCACAGATACGCAGTATTTT.

This chain joins TRBV7-9 and TRBJ2-3, with D unresolved. This CDR3 spans 14 amino acids. Trimming took 3 bases from V and 4 from J, leaving 11 bases between them. Germline loops: CDR1 SEHNR, CDR2 FQNEAQ (reference sequence). The CDR3 is CASSFSRQPDTQYF. The CDR3 nucleotides read TGTGCCAGCAGCTTCAGCAGGCAGCCAGATACGCAGTATTTT.

The CDR3 sequence: CASSHRKIGDSTGELFF. The CDR3 bases are TGCGCCAGCAGTCACCGGAAAATAGGGGACAGCACCGGGGAGCTGTTTTTT. This sequence joins TRBV23-1 and TRBJ2-2; 7 positions agree with TRBD1. TRBV23-1 is filed as an ORF, its function uncertain. The trim removed 3 bases at V and 4 bases at J, leaving 11 bases unmatched. The length of the CDR3 is 17 residues.

The chain joins TRBV9 to TRBJ2-1; TRBD2 matches 11 bases. After removal of 0 bases from V and 7 bases from J, the junction contained 3 bases not matched to a gene. Germline lookup yields CDR1 SGDLS and CDR2 YYNGEE. The CDR3 extends over 15 amino acids. CDR3 sequence (DNA): TGTGCCAGCAGCGTAGAGGGACTAGCGGCTAATGAGCAGTTCTTC. This translates into CASSVEGLAANEQFF.

This chain connects TRBV2 to TRBJ1-1, with 11 bases that match TRBD1. Trimming at V came to 4 bases and at J to 4 bases, leaving 5 bases not matched to a gene. The CDR3 spans 15 residues. CDR1 and CDR2 (germline): SNHLY, FYNNEI. The CDR3 reads CASSVMGTGGTEAFF. In nucleotides, the CDR3 is TGTGCCAGCAGTGTAATGGGGACAGGGGGCACTGAAGCTTTCTTT.

The chain links TRBV7-9 to TRBJ2-1, with unresolved D. V was clipped by 1 base and J by 9 bases, with 10 bases between them. Germline V lookup: CDR1 SEHNR, CDR2 FQNEAQ (reference sequence). The CDR3 extends over 13 amino acids. CDR3 sequence (DNA): TGTGCCAGCAGCTTAGTACAGCAGAGTGAGCAGTTCTTC. Translating gives CASSLVQQSEQFF.

The rearrangement joins TRBV6-5 to TRBJ1-1; no firm D call. Trimming left V 0 bases short and J 4 bases short, with 15 bases between. In germline, CDR1 is MNHEY, CDR2 SVGAGI. The CDR3 length is 16 residues. For the CDR3, the DNA is TGTGCCAGCAGTTACTCGGAGCTAAGCCTTTTCACTGAAGCTTTCTTT. Translated: CASSYSELSLFTEAFF.

This clone was seen a single time. V gene TRBV7-2 combines with J gene TRBJ1-1, with D uncertain. The CDR3 has 14 amino acids. V was clipped by 2 bases and J by 5 bases, with 12 bases between them. Germline V gene data show CDR1 as SGHTA and CDR2 as FQGNSA. CDR3 amino acids: CASSLSSGPTEAFF. The CDR3, as DNA: TGTGCCAGCAGCTTAAGTTCCGGGCCGACTGAAGCTTTCTTT.

The chain employs TRBV30 and TRBJ1-1; 7 nucleotides align to TRBD1. J gave up 1 base and V 4 bases, and 3 bases lay outside the gene matches. This CDR3 spans 13 amino acids. CDR1 GTSNPN and CDR2 SVGIG come from the germline V gene (reference sequence). CDR3 DNA: TGTGCCTGGACAGACAGGGCGAACACTGAAGCTTTCTTT. Residues: CAWTDRANTEAFF.

This clone appeared once. The chain has TRBV5-1 and TRBJ2-3; D not certain. Germline loops: CDR1 SGHRS, CDR2 YFSETQ. The CDR3 contains 13 residues. The V gene lost 1 base and the J gene lost 6 bases, with 9 bases spanning the gap. This chain's CDR3 is CASSLQAEDTQYF. The CDR3, as DNA: TGCGCCAGCAGCTTGCAAGCTGAGGATACGCAGTATTTT.

In regard to this clone: Other DNA sequences of this sample code for an identical CDR3. The chain couples TRBV5-4 to TRBJ2-7; the match to TRBD2 covers 12 bases. This CDR3 spans 15 amino acids. The trim removed 4 bases at V and 1 base at J, leaving 3 bases unmatched. In germline, CDR1 is SGHNT, CDR2 YYREEE (reference sequence). The CDR3: CASSLGTSGSYEQYF. Written as DNA, the CDR3 is TGTGCCAGCAGCCTGGGGACTAGCGGGTCCTACGAGCAGTACTTC.

As for this clone: This CDR3 is also generated by other DNA sequences in the sample. The chain joins TRBV5-1 to TRBJ1-2, with D uncertain. The CDR3 runs 14 residues. Between the trimmed V and J ends, which lost 0 bases and 1 base, there was a span of 7 bases. Germline values: CDR1 SGHRS, CDR2 YFSETQ. CDR3 sequence reads: CASSLGSLNYGYTF. The CDR3 region has the DNA TGCGCCAGCAGCTTGGGGAGCCTTAACTATGGCTACACCTTC.

This clone was seen a single time. This rearrangement joins TRBV28 to TRBJ1-2; no clear D. The V end was cut by 6 bases, the J end by 7 bases, with 15 bases between. The CDR3 has 13 residues. Germline CDR1 and CDR2: MDHEN and SYDVKM. This CDR3 is CASSQPGLGGYTF. The CDR3, as DNA: TGTGCCAGCAGCCAGCCAGGCCTCGGTGGCTACACCTTC.

The chain couples TRBV7-2 to TRBJ1-3; D is uncertain. CDR3 length: 14 residues. V dropped 5 bases and J dropped 0 bases, with 8 bases sitting between them. Germline assignment: CDR1 SGHTA and CDR2 FQGNSA. The CDR3 sequence is CASSGRVSGNTIYF. The CDR3 DNA sequence: TGTGCCAGCAGCGGTAGGGTCTCTGGAAACACCATATATTTT.

The CDR3 region is CASSHDRAGDYEQYF. The CDR3 nucleotides read TGTGCCAGCAGCCACGACAGGGCGGGGGACTACGAGCAGTACTTC. V usage is TRBV6-9 and J usage is TRBJ2-5; D possibly matches TRBD1 or TRBD2 (7 bases each). TRBJ2-7 matches the DNA end more closely, so the J call is doubtful. The CDR3 consists of 15 residues. CDR1 and CDR2 from the germline V gene are MNHGY and SVAAGI.

This chain joins TRBV10-3 and TRBJ1-2; TRBD1 matches 10 bases. The CDR3 is 15 residues long. Germline-derived CDR1 and CDR2 are ENHRY and SYGVKD. With 11 bases clipped from V and 8 bases from J, the junction kept 17 bases outside the gene matches. As DNA, the CDR3 is TGTGCCGTGCGAGGTCCGGGACAGGGGATTGAGGGCTACACCTTC. Amino acid sequence: CAVRGPGQGIEGYTF.

Turning to this clone: At the DNA level, this CDR3 is encoded by other sequences in the same sample as well. V gene TRBV29-1 combines with J gene TRBJ2-5; D is ambiguous. CDR1 SQVTM and CDR2 ANQGSEA come from the germline V gene. This CDR3 spans 12 amino acids. Trimming removed 3 bases at V and 2 bases at J, with 7 bases between. CDR3 DNA: TGCAGCGTTGAGCCAGGTCAAGAGACCCAGTACTTC. This gives the protein CSVEPGQETQYF.